A selection of T cell receptor beta chains follows, all from one sample in a study of cytomegalovirus exposure and HLA in healthy donors. Assay used: immunoSEQ multiplex PCR; TCRdb lists only in-frame clones, some missing. The sample records hundreds of thousands of clones, approximately 82% being singletons. The sequenced sample was PBMCs. The receptors were sampled from a man between 18 and 29 years old in good health and CMV-seronegative. The CDR3 runs from the conserved cysteine through the conserved F or W.

J: TRBJ1-2; V: TRBV5-1; CDR3: CASSLADTPNYGYTF
J: TRBJ2-1; V: TRBV15; CDR3: CATSIQRFDEQFF
J: TRBJ1-5; V: TRBV18; CDR3: CASSPPTLEGYQPQHF
J: TRBJ1-4; V: TRBV30; CDR3: CAWSRGSNEKLFF
J: TRBJ2-5; V: TRBV6-1; CDR3: CASRILVKETQYF
J: TRBJ2-1; V: TRBV7-9; CDR3: CASSRTSGNEQFF
J: TRBJ2-7; V: TRBV6-5; CDR3: CASRSTSGSFYEQYF
J: TRBJ2-3; V: TRBV6-5; CDR3: CASSLQGWSTDTQYF
J: TRBJ1-2; V: TRBV15; CDR3: CATSNGEGARASYGYTF
J: TRBJ2-1; V: TRBV9; CDR3: CASSVVENQQFF
J: TRBJ1-2; V: TRBV7-6; CDR3: CASSLGGNRGYTF
J: TRBJ2-7; V: TRBV7-2; CDR3: CASSQESGPYEQYF
J: TRBJ1-1; V: TRBV7-2; CDR3: CASRRDSNTEAFF
J: TRBJ2-7; V: TRBV6-5; CDR3: CASSSPGQSYEQYF
J: TRBJ2-1; V: TRBV7-9; CDR3: CASSPTVSSYNEQFF
J: TRBJ2-1; V: TRBV21-1; CDR3: CASSKGNRGVRLNNEQFF
J: TRBJ2-1; V: TRBV6-6; CDR3: CASRSPSDTYNEQFF
J: TRBJ1-2; V: TRBV28; CDR3: CASSRLNRGSGYTF
J: TRBJ2-1; V: TRBV30; CDR3: CAWSASGGYNEQFF
J: TRBJ1-2; V: TRBV29-1; CDR3: CSVGGGGNNYGYTF
J: TRBJ2-7; V: TRBV30; CDR3: CAWSGQSSYEQYF
J: TRBJ2-3; V: TRBV11-1; CDR3: CASSLESGFPNTDTQYF
J: TRBJ1-5; V: TRBV7-2; CDR3: CASSPRGSNQPQHF
J: TRBJ1-4; V: TRBV2; CDR3: CASSEGQGYEKLFF
J: TRBJ2-7; V: TRBV30; CDR3: CAWSPGLAGYEQYF
J: NA; V: TRBV19; CDR3: CASSNRVNEQYF
J: TRBJ1-4; V: TRBV6-1; CDR3: CASSVGQAGNEKLFF
J: TRBJ1-1; V: TRBV2; CDR3: CASLTEGTGGRAFF
J: TRBJ2-2; V: TRBV15; CDR3: CATSWEARNGELFF
J: TRBJ2-1; V: TRBV10-1; CDR3: CASSRLAGATYNEQFF
J: TRBJ2-3; V: TRBV25-1; CDR3: CASSESVLAGVSDTQYF
J: TRBJ2-7; V: TRBV5-1; CDR3: CASSLVQGGHYEQYF